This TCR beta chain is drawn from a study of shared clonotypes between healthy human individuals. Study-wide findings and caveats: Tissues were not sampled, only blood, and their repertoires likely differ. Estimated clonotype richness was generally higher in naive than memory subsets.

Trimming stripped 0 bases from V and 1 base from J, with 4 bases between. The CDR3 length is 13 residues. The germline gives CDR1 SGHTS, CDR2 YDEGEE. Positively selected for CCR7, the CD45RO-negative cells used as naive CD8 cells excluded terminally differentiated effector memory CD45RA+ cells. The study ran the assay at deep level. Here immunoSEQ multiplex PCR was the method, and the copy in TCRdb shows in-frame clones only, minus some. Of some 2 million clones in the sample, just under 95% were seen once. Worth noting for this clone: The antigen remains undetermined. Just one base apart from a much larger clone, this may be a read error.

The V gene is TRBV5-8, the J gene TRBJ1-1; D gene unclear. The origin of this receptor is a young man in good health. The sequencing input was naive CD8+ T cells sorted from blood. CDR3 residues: CASSLGGNTEAFF. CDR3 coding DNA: TGTGCCAGCAGCTTGGGGGGGAACACTGAAGCTTTCTTT. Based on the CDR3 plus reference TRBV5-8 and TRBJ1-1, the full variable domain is EAGVTQSPTHLIKTRGQQATLRCSPISGHTSVYWYQQALGLGLQFLLWYDEGEERNRGNFPPRFSGRQFPNYSSELNVNALELEDSALYLCASSLGGNTEAFFGQGTRLTVV.